The 8 T cell receptor beta chains below were found in one sample sequenced in a study of cytomegalovirus exposure and HLA in healthy donors (dated by TCRdb to the late 2010s). The library was prepared using the immunoSEQ multiplex PCR assay. A mixture of 60 forward primers for TCR Vbeta segments and 13 reverse primers for TCR Jbeta segments was used in the multiplex PCR. Held by TCRdb, this immuneACCESS table contains in-frame sequences only and omits some clones. Under half of the omission traces to an unresolved V gene where checked; the cause of the rest is unknown. The sample profile shows about 120,000 clones; about 80% of them were found once. The ten largest make up more than 7% of the sample. The sequenced material came from PBMCs. The receptors were gathered from a female donor in good health and CMV-seropositive.

This rearrangement joins TRBV5-1 to TRBJ1-3, with unresolved D. This CDR3 has 14 amino acids. Germline CDR1 is SGHRS and CDR2 is YFSETQ. Trimming shortened V by 0 bases and J by 0 bases, and 4 bases separated the two germline ends. The CDR3 loop reads CASSLDGSGNTIYF. The DNA of the CDR3 is TGCGCCAGCAGCTTGGACGGCTCTGGAAACACCATATATTTT.

This sequence joins TRBV5-1 and TRBJ2-1; tentatively, D is TRBD2 (7 bases). Germline loops: CDR1 SGHRS, CDR2 YFSETQ. The CDR3 totals 14 residues. Trimming removed 5 bases at V and 2 bases at J, with 11 bases between. The CDR3 region is CASRRGGAYNEQFF. CDR3 DNA: TGCGCCAGCAGGAGGGGGGGGGCCTACAATGAGCAGTTCTTC.

J is TRBJ2-3 and V is TRBV6-5; D is perhaps TRBD2 (5 bases). The CDR3 is made up of 11 amino acids. Germline V CDR1 and CDR2: MNHEY, SVGAGI. The V end was cut by 10 bases, the J end by 4 bases, with 9 bases between. For the CDR3, the DNA is TGTGCCACCGGGGTAGCAGATACGCAGTATTTT. Translation: CATGVADTQYF.

The chain carries TRBV5-1 and TRBJ2-7; D gene uncertain. The CDR3 length is 14 residues. Trimming removed 0 bases from V and 2 bases from J, with 9 bases in between. Germline CDR1 and CDR2: SGHRS and YFSETQ. The CDR3, as DNA: TGCGCCAGCAGCTTGGATTTGGCAGCCTACGAGCAGTACTTC. Residues: CASSLDLAAYEQYF.

The chain has TRBV7-6 and TRBJ1-6; D is possibly TRBD1 (6 bases). This CDR3 has 15 residues. Trimming took 3 bases from V and 6 from J, leaving 12 bases between them. Germline V gene lookup returns CDR1 SGHVS and CDR2 FNYEAQ. CDR3 DNA sequence: TGTGCCAGCAGCTTGCAGGGGCCAACTAATTCACCCCTCCACTTT. It encodes CASSLQGPTNSPLHF.

This clone appeared a single time. The chain uses TRBV7-2 and TRBJ2-7, with D maybe TRBD1 (5 bases). V was clipped by 0 bases and J by 6 bases, with 15 bases between them. The CDR3 has 15 residues. Per germline, CDR1 SGHTA and CDR2 FQGNSA. This CDR3 is CASSLALRGATEQYF. The CDR3 bases are TGTGCCAGCAGCTTAGCGCTAAGGGGCGCGACCGAGCAGTACTTC. The full variable domain, in which reference TRBV7-2 and TRBJ2-7 provide the parts outside the CDR3, is GAGVSQSPSNKVTEKGKDVELRCDPISGHTALYWYRQSLGQGLEFLIYFQGNSAPDKSGLPSDRFSAERTGGSVSTLTIQRTQQEDSAVYLCASSLALRGATEQYFGPGTRLTVT.

The V and J genes are TRBV27 and TRBJ1-2; 11 bases are a match to TRBD1. The V segment lost 2 bases and the J segment 6 bases; nucleotides outside the gene matches: 8. CDR3 size: 16 residues. The germline V gene has CDR1 MNHEY and CDR2 SMNVEV (reference sequence). The CDR3 loop reads CASSLRPRTGGDGYTF. The CDR3 region has the DNA TGTGCCAGCAGTTTACGACCCCGGACAGGGGGCGATGGCTACACCTTC.

This clone appeared a few times. This chain joins TRBV4-3 and TRBJ2-3; 7 bases are a match to TRBD1. Trimming took 2 bases from V and 3 from J; bases not matched to a gene: 14. CDR3 size: 18 residues. Germline CDR1 reads LGHNA; CDR2 reads YSLEER. The CDR3 coding sequence is TGCGCCAGCAGCCAATTTATACAGGGGCGAGATCAGACAGATACGCAGTATTTT. Encoded protein: CASSQFIQGRDQTDTQYF.